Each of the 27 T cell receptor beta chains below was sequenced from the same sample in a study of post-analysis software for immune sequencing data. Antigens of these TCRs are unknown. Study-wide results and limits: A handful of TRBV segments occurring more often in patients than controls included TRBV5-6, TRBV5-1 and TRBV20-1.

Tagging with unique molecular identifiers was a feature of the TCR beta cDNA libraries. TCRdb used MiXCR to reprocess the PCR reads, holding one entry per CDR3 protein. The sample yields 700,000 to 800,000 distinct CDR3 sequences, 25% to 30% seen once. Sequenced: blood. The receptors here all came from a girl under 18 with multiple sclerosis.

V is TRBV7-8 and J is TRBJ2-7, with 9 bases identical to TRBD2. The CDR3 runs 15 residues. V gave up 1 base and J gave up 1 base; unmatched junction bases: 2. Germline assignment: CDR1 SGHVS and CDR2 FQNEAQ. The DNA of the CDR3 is TGTGCCAGCAGCTTAGGACTAGCGGAGTCCTACGAGCAGTACTTC. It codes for CASSLGLAESYEQYF. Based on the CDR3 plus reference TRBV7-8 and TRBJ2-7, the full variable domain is GAGVSQSPRYKVAKRGQDVALRCDPISGHVSLFWYQQALGQGPEFLTYFQNEAQLDKSGLPSDRFFAERPEGSVSTLKIQRTQQEDSAVYLCASSLGLAESYEQYFGPGTRLTVT.

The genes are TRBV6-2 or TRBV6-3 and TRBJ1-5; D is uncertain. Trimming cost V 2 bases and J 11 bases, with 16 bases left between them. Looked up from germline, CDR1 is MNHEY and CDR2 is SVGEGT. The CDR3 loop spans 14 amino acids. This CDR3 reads CASSYERPINTQHF. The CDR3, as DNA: TGTGCCAGCAGTTACGAACGGCCCATCAATACCCAGCATTTT.

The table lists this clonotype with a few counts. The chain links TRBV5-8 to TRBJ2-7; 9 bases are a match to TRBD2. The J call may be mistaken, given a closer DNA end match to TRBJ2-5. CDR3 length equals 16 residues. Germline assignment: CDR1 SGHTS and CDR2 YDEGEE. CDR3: CASSWGASGNGETQYF. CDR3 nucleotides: TGTGCCAGCAGCTGGGGTGCTAGCGGGAATGGGGAGACCCAGTACTTC.

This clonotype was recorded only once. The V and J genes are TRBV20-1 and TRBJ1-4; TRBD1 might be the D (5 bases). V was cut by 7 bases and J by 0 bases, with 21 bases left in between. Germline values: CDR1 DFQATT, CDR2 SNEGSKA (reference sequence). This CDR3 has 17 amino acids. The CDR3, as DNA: TGCAGTGGAGCCATAGTGCAAGGGGCTCCAACTAATGAAAAACTGTTTTTT. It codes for CSGAIVQGAPTNEKLFF.

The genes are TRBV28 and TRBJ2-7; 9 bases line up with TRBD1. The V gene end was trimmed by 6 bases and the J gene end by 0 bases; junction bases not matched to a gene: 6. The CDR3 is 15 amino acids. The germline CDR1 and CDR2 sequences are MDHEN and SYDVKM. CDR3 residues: CASRRQGGSSYEQYF. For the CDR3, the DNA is TGTGCCAGCAGGCGACAGGGGGGGAGCTCCTACGAGCAGTACTTC.

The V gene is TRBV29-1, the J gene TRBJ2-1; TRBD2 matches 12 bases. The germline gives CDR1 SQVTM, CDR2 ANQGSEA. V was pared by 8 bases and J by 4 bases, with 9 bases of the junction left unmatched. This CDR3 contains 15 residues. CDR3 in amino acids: CSHRLAGALYNEQFF. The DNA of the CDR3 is TGCAGCCACAGACTAGCGGGGGCGCTTTACAATGAGCAGTTCTTC.

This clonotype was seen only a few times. CDR3 amino acids: CSVGRGARWTEAFF. For the CDR3, the DNA is TGCAGCGTTGGTCGGGGGGCGAGGTGGACTGAAGCTTTCTTT. The V and J genes are TRBV29-1 and TRBJ1-1, with a weak D call TRBD1 (6 bases). Trimming took off 4 bases at V and 5 bases at J, with 17 bases between the two ends. Per germline, CDR1 SQVTM and CDR2 ANQGSEA. The CDR3 spans 14 residues.

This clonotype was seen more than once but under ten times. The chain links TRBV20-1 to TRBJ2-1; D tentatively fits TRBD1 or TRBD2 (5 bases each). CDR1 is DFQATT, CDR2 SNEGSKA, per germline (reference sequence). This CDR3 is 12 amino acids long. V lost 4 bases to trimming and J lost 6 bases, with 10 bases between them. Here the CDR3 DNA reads TGCAGTGCTAAGCCGGGACCCAATGAGCAGTTCTTC. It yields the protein CSAKPGPNEQFF.

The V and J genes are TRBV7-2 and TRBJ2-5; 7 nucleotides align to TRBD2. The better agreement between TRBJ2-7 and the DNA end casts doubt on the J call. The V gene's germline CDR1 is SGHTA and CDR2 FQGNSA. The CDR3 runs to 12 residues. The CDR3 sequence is CASSFSSGEQYF. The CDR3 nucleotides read TGTGCCAGCAGCTTCTCTAGCGGCGAGCAGTACTTC.

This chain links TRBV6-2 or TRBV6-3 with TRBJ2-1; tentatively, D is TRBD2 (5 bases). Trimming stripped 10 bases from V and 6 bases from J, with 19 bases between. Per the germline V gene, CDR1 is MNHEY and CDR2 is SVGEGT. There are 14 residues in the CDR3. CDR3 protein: CANNSRLPFNEQFF. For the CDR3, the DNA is TGTGCCAACAATTCTAGACTACCCTTCAATGAGCAGTTCTTC.

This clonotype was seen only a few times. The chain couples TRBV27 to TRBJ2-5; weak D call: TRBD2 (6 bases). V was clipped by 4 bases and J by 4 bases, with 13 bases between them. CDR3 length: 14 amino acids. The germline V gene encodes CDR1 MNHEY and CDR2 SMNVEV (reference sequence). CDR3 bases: TGTGCCAGCAGTTCGGGACTGCGGCGAGAGACCCAGTACTTC. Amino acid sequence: CASSSGLRRETQYF.

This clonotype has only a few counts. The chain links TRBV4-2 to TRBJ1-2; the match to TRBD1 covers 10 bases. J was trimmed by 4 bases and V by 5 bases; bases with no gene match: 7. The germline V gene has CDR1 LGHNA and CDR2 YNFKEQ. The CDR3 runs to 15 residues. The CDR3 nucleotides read TGTGCCAGCAGCGATCGGACAGGGGGACGCTATGGCTACACCTTC. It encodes CASSDRTGGRYGYTF.

CDR3 coding DNA: TGTGCCAGCAGCTCCCGGACAGGGGGTGAATACGAGCAGTACTTC. It codes for CASSSRTGGEYEQYF. The V and J genes are TRBV7-2 and TRBJ2-5; 10 nucleotides match TRBD1. The J call could be wrong; TRBJ2-7 is a better fit for the DNA end. Germline V gene data show CDR1 as SGHTA and CDR2 as FQGNSA. The CDR3 totals 15 residues.

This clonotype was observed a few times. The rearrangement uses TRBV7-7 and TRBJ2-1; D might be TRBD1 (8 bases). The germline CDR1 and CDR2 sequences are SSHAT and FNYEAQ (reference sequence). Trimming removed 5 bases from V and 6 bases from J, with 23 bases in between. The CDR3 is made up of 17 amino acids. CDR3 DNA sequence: TGTGCCAGCAGCCCTAGACTTCTAACAGGGGGGGCCAATGAGCAGTTCTTC. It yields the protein CASSPRLLTGGANEQFF.

CDR3 DNA sequence: TGCGCCAGCAGTGAGGGGACTATTTTCTCTGGGGCCAACGTCCTGACTTTC. This codes for CASSEGTIFSGANVLTF. The V and J genes are TRBV5-1 and TRBJ2-6; TRBD2 matches at 7 bases. The CDR3 is made up of 17 amino acids. In germline, CDR1 is SGHRS, CDR2 YFSETQ. V lost 5 bases to trimming and J lost 0 bases; unmatched junction nucleotides: 8.

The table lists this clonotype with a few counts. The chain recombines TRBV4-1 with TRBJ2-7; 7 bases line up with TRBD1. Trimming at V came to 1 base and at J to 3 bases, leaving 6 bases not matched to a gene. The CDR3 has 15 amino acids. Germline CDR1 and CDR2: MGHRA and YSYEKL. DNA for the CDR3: TGCGCCAGCAGCCAAGGCCAGGGACAGCTCTACGAGCAGTACTTC. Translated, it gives CASSQGQGQLYEQYF.

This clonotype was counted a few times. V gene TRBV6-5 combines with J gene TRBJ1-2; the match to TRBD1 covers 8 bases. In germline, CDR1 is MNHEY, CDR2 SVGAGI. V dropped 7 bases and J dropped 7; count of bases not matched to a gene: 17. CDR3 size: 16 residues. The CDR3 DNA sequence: TGTGCCAGCACCGAAACGGGAGGCAGGGGGCTTTTTGGCTACACCTTC. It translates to CASTETGGRGLFGYTF.

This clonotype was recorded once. The DNA of the CDR3 is TGTGCCATCAGCGGGCAGGAGATCCAAGAGACCCAGTACTTC. It specifies CAISGQEIQETQYF. The chain combines TRBV10-3 with TRBJ2-5; D is ambiguous. Germline CDR1 is ENHRY and CDR2 is SYGVKD. V shed 6 bases and J shed 1 base, with 12 bases lying between them. The CDR3 loop spans 14 amino acids.

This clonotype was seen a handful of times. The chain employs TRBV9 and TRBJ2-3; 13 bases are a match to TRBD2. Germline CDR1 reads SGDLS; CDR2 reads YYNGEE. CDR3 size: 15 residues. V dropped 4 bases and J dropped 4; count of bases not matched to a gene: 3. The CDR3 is CASSQTSGRSDTQYF. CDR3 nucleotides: TGTGCCAGCAGCCAGACTAGCGGGAGGTCAGATACGCAGTATTTT.

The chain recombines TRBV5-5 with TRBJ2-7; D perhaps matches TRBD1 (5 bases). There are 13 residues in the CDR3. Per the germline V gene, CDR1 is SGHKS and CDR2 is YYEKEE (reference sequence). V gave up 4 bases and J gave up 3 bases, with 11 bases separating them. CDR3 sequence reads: CASSDSPNYEQYF. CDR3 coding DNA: TGTGCCAGCAGCGACAGTCCAAACTACGAGCAGTACTTC.

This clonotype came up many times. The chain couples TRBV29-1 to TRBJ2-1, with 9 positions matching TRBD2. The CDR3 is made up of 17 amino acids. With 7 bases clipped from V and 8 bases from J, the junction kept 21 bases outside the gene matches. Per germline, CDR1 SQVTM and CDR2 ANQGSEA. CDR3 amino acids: CSGRPPGVSGRSDEQFF. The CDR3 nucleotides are TGCAGCGGAAGGCCGCCTGGTGTTAGCGGGAGATCGGATGAGCAGTTCTTC.

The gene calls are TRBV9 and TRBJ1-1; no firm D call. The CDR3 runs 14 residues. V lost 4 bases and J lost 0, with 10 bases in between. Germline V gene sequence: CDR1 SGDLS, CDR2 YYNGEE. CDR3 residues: CASSPRHMNTEAFF. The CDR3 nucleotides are TGTGCCAGCAGCCCCCGACACATGAACACTGAAGCTTTCTTT.

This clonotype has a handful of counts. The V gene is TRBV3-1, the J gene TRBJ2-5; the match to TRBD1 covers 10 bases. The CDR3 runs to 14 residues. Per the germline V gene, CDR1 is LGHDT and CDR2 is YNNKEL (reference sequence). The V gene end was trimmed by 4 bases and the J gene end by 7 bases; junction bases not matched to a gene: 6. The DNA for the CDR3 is TGTGCCAGCAGCCGCCGGGACAGGGGATTGACCCAGTACTTC. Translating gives CASSRRDRGLTQYF.

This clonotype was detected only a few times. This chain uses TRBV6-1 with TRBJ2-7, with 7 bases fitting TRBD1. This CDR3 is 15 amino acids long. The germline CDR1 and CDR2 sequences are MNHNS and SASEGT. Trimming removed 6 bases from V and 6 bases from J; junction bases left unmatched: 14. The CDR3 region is CASRRSRQGPSEQYF. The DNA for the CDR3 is TGTGCCAGCAGGAGAAGTCGACAGGGCCCCTCCGAGCAGTACTTC.

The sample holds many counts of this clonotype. The CDR3 sequence is CASSQDSADGSNEQFF. Written as DNA, the CDR3 is TGCGCCAGCAGCCAAGATTCGGCAGACGGGAGCAATGAGCAGTTCTTC. J is TRBJ2-1 and V is TRBV4-1, with D maybe TRBD2 (6 bases). CDR1 and CDR2 from the germline V gene are MGHRA and YSYEKL. V lost 0 bases and J lost 6, with 15 bases in between. The CDR3 is 16 residues long.

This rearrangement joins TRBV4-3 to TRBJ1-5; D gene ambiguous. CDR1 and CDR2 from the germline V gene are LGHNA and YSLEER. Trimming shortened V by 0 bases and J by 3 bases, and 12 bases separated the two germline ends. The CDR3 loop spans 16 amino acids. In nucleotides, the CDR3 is TGCGCCAGCAGCCAAGAGTTATCCGGCACCAATCAGCCCCAGCATTTT. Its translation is CASSQELSGTNQPQHF.

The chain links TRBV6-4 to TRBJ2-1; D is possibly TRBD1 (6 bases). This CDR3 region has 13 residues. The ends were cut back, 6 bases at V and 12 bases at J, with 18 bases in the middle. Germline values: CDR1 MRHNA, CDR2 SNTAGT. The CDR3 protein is CASSPSGAGGQFF. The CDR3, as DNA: TGTGCCAGCAGCCCATCAGGGGCAGGTGGGCAGTTCTTC.